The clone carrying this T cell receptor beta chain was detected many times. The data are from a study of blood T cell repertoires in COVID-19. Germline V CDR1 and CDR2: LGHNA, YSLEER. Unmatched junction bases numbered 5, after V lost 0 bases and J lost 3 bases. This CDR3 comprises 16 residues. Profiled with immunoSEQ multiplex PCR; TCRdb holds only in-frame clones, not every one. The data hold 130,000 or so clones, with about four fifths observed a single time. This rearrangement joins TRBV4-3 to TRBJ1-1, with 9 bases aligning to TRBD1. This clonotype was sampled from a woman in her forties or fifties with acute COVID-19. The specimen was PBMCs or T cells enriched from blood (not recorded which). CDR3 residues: CASSQDLDRGDTEAFF. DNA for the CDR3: TGCGCCAGCAGCCAAGATTTGGACAGGGGAGACACTGAAGCTTTCTTT.